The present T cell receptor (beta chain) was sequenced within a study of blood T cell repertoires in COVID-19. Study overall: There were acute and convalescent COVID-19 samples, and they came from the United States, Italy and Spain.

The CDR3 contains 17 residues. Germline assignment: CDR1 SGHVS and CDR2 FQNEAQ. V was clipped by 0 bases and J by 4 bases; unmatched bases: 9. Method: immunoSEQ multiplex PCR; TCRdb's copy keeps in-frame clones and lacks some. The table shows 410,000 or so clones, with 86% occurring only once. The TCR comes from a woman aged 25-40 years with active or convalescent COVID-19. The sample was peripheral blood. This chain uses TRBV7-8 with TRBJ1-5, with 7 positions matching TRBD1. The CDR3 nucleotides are TGTGCCAGCAGCTTAGCCCGACAGGGTTTTGGGAATCAGCCCCAGCATTTT. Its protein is CASSLARQGFGNQPQHF.